The following is a T cell receptor (beta chain) sequence with its context. Antigen unknown. Treatment in this sample: oral pan-JAK inhibitor, 5-10 mg twice daily. This record belongs to a study of CD8+ T cells in alopecia areata. This CDR3 contains 14 residues. Germline CDR1 PRHDT, CDR2 FYEKMQ (reference sequence). J was trimmed by 7 bases and V by 5 bases; bases with no gene match: 5. General study findings and limits: Scalp clonality and expanded CD8+ clones among the top 100 fell significantly with tofacitinib.

Reverse transcription of extracted RNA yielded cDNA, which provided the sequencing template. The repertoire was sequenced with immunoSEQ multiplex PCR; TCRdb's copy has only in-frame clones and lacks some. The table has more than 90,000 clones, 50% to 60% seen once. This sequence originates from a human donor with alopecia areata. V gene TRBV13 combines with J gene TRBJ2-2; 9 nucleotides align to TRBD2. The material was CD8+ T cells sorted from blood, obtained between weeks 55 and 65, from a patient treated with tofacitinib. The CDR3 coding sequence is TGTGCCAGCAGCGGGGGACTAGCAAGCGGGGAGCTGTTTTTT. Translation: CASSGGLASGELFF.